This TCR beta chain was obtained from a study of T cell responses to AZD1222 COVID-19 vaccine. General study points: Nearly half of unique spike-specific TCRs reportedly avoided B.1.351 and B.1.1.7 mutated regions. Following two doses of AZD1222, Spike-specific TCR breadth and depth rose.

The table came from immunoSEQ multiplex PCR; TCRdb's copy has only in-frame clones and leaves some out. Found here are some 96,000 clones, 92% of them singletons; the top ten hold under 2%. V was cut by 8 bases and J by 2 bases, with 10 bases left in between. The germline V gene encodes CDR1 SGHKS and CDR2 YYEKEE (reference sequence). The CDR3 length is 12 residues. To note about this clone: Its antigen is not identified.

V gene TRBV5-5 combines with J gene TRBJ1-1; D unresolved. The sample in question was peripheral blood, obtained on day 0 of AZD1222 vaccination. The receptor's source is an adult in good health. CDR3 coding DNA: TGTGCCAGTTTATTATCAAACACTGAAGCTTTCTTT. Its protein is CASLLSNTEAFF.